This record looks at one TCR beta chain sequence and its context. Sequence at one end of the junction differs from germline and may be a read error. This sample is part of a study of blood T cells in healthy people across ages. Primed by a sample-barcoded 5' primer and a J-beta primer mix, a second PCR proceeded for 7 to 11 cycles. Each cDNA molecule was tagged by a template-switch adaptor that had 12 random nucleotides. One entry per CDR3 protein, called by TCRdb with MiXCR from the 5' RACE reads. Of some 670,000 distinct CDR3 sequences listed, over 40% are singletons. The CDR3 length is 15 residues. Germline-derived CDR1 and CDR2 are SGHRS and YFSETQ.

This sequence joins TRBV5-1 and TRBJ2-5; a weak D match, TRBD2 (6 bases). This receptor was obtained from an elderly woman in good health. Specimen: blood. The CDR3 is CASSLNGLQQETRYF. For the CDR3, the DNA is TGCGCCAGCAGCTTGAACGGACTACAACAAGAGACCCGGTACTTC.